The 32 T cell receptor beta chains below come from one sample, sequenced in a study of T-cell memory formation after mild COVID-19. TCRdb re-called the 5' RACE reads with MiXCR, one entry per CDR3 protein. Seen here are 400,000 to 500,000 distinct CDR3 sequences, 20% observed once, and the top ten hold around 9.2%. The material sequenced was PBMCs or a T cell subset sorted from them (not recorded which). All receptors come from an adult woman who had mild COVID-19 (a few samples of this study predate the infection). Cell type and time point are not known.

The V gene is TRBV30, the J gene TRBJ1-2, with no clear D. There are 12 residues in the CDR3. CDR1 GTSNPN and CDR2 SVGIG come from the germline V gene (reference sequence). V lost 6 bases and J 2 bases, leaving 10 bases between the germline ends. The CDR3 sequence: CACLYRNYGYTF. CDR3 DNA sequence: TGTGCCTGTTTGTACAGAAACTATGGCTACACCTTC.

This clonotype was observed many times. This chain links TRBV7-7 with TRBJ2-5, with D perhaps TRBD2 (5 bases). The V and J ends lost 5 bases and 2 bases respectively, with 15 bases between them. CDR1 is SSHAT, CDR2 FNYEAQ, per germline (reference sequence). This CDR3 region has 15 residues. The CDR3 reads CASSTGRAVQETQYF. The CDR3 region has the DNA TGTGCCAGCAGCACGGGGAGAGCGGTACAAGAGACCCAGTACTTC.

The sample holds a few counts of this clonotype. CDR3 in DNA: TGCGCCAGCAGCTCGAAAATGGGAGGCTACACCTTC. This encodes CASSSKMGGYTF. This chain links TRBV5-1 with TRBJ1-2; D not certain. The germline V gene has CDR1 SGHRS and CDR2 YFSETQ. The length of the CDR3 is 12 residues. The V and J ends lost 3 bases and 8 bases respectively, with 11 bases between them.

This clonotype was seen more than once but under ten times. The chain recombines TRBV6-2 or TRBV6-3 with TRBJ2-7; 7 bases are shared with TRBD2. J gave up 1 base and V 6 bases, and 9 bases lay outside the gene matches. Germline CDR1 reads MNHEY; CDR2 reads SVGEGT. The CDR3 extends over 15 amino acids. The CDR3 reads CASRAASGSSYEQYF. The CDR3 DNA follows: TGTGCCAGCAGGGCGGCTAGCGGTTCATCCTACGAGCAGTACTTC.

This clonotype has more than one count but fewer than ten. CDR3 region: CASSPRTGVETQYF. The CDR3 coding sequence is TGTGCCAGCAGCCCACGAACGGGGGTGGAGACCCAGTACTTC. V usage is TRBV5-4 and J usage is TRBJ2-5, with D tentatively TRBD2 (6 bases). Trimming pared 4 bases from V and 5 bases from J, leaving 15 bases between. The length of the CDR3 is 14 residues. Per the germline V gene, CDR1 is SGHNT and CDR2 is YYREEE (reference sequence).

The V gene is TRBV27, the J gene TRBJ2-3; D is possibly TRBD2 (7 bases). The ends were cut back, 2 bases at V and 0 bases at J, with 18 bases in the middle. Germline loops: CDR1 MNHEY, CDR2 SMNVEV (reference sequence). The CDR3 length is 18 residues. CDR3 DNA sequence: TGTGCCAGCAGTTTAAAGGCCAACAGGGAGGGTAGCACAGATACGCAGTATTTT. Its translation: CASSLKANREGSTDTQYF.

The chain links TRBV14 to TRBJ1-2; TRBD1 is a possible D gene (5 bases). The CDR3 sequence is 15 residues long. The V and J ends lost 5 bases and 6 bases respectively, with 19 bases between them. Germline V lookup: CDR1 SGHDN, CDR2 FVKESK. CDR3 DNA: TGTGCCAGCAGCGGGGCTAGAATCGTCTTCGATGGCTACACCTTC. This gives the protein CASSGARIVFDGYTF. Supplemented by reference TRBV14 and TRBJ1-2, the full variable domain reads EAGVTQFPSHSVIEKGQTVTLRCDPISGHDNLYWYRRVMGKEIKFLLHFVKESKQDESGMPNNRFLAERTGGTYSTLKVQPAELEDSGVYFCASSGARIVFDGYTFGSGTRLTVV.

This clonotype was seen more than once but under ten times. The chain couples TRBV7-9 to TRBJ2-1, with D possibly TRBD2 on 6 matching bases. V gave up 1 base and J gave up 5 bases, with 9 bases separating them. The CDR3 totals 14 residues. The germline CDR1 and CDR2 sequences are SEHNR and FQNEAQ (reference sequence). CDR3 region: CASSLDLAHNEQFF. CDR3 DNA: TGTGCCAGCAGCTTAGACCTAGCGCACAATGAGCAGTTCTTC.

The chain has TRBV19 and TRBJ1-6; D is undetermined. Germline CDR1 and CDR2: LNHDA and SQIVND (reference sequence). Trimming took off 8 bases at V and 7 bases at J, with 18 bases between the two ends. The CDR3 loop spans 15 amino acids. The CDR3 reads CASGVGASRNSPLHF. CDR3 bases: TGTGCCAGTGGGGTCGGCGCCTCACGGAATTCACCCCTCCACTTT.

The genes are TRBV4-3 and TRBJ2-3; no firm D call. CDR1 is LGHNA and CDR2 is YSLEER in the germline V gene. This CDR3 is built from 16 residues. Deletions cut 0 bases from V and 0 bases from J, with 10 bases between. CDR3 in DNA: TGCGCCAGCAGCCAAGAATTAACAGTAAGCACAGATACGCAGTATTTT. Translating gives CASSQELTVSTDTQYF.

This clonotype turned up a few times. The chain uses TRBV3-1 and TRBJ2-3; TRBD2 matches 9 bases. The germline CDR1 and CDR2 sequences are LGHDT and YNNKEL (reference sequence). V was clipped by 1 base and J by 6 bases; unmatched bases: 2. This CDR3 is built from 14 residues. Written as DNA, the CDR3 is TGTGCCAGCAGCCAAGGGGGACTAGCTGATACGCAGTATTTT. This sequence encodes CASSQGGLADTQYF.

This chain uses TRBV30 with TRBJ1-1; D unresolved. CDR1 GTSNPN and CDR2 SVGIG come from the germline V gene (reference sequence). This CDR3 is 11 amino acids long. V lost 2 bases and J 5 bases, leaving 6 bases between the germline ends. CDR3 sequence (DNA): TGTGCCTGGAGTCCCGGGACTGAAGCTTTCTTT. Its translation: CAWSPGTEAFF. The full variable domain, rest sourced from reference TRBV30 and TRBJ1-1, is SQTIHQWPATLVQPVGSPLSLECTVEGTSNPNLYWYRQAAGRGLQLLFYSVGIGQISSEVPQNLSASRPQDRQFILSSKKLLLSDSGFYLCAWSPGTEAFFGQGTRLTVV.

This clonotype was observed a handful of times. CDR3 DNA sequence: TGCAGCGTGAGGGGTGAAAGGGGCAATGAGCAGTTCTTC. This sequence encodes CSVRGERGNEQFF. V gene TRBV29-1 combines with J gene TRBJ2-1, with D perhaps being TRBD1 or TRBD2 (5 bases each). V dropped 6 bases and J dropped 6 bases, with 15 bases sitting between them. Per germline, CDR1 SQVTM and CDR2 ANQGSEA. The CDR3 consists of 13 residues.

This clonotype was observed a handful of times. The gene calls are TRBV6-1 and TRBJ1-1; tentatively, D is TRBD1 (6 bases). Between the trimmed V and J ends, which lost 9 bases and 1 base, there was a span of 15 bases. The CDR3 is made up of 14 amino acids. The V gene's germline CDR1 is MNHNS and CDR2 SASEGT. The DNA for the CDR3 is TGTGCCAGTGAAGAGGGGACAAAGAACACTGAAGCTTTCTTT. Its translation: CASEEGTKNTEAFF.

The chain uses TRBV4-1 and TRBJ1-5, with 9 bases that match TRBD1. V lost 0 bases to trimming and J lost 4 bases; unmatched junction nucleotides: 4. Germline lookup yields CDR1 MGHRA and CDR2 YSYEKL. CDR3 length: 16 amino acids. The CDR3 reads CASSQDRTGANQPQHF. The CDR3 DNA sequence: TGCGCCAGCAGCCAAGACAGGACAGGGGCAAATCAGCCCCAGCATTTT.

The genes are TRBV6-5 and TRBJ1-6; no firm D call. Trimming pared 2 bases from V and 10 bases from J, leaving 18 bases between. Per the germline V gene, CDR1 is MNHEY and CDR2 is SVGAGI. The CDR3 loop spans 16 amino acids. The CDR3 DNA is TGTGCCAGCAGTTACCGACAACAGCCGAGAACGTCACCCCTCCACTTT. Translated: CASSYRQQPRTSPLHF.

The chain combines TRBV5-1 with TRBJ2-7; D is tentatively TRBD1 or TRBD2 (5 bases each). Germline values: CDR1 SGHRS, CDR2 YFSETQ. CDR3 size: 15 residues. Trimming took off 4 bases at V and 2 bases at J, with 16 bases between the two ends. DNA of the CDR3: TGCGCCAGCAGCCCCGCCGGGGACCGAACCTACGAGCAGTACTTC. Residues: CASSPAGDRTYEQYF.

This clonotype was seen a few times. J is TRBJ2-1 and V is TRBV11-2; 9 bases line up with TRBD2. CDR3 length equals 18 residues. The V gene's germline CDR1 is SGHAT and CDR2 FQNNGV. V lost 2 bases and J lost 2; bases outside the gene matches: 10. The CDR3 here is CASSLNFRLAGPYNEQFF. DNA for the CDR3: TGTGCCAGCAGCTTAAATTTCAGGCTAGCGGGACCCTACAATGAGCAGTTCTTC. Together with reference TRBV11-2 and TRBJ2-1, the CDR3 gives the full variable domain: EAGVAQSPRYKIIEKRQSVAFWCNPISGHATLYWYQQILGQGPKLLIQFQNNGVVDDSQLPKDRFSAERLKGVDSTLKIQPAKLEDSAVYLCASSLNFRLAGPYNEQFFGPGTRLTVL.

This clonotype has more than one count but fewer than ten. The CDR3 loop is CASSLGDVSGANVLTF. The DNA for the CDR3 is TGTGCCAGCAGTCTAGGGGACGTCTCTGGGGCCAACGTCCTGACTTTC. The rearrangement joins TRBV12-3 or TRBV12-4 to TRBJ2-6; possibly TRBD1 or TRBD2 for D (5 bases each). V gave up 5 bases and J gave up 0 bases, with 11 bases separating them. CDR3 length equals 16 residues.

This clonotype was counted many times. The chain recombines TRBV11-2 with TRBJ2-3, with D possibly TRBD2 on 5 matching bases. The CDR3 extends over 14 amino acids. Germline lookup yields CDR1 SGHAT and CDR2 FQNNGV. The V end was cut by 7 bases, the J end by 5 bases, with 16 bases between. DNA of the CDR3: TGTGCCAGCACGATCGGCCCCGGGGTAGATACGCAGTATTTT. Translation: CASTIGPGVDTQYF.

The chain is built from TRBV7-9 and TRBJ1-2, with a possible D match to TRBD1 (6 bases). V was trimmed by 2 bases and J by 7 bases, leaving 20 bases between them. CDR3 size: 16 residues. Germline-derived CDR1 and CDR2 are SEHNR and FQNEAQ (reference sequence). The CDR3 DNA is TGTGCCAGCAGCTTACGGGGGGCGCCGGGGTCCGCTGGCTACACCTTC. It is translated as CASSLRGAPGSAGYTF.

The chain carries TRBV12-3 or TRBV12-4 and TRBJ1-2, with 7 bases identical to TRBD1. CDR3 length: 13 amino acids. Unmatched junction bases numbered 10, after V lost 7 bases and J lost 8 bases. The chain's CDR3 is CASTPGQGQGYTF. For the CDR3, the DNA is TGTGCCAGCACCCCCGGGCAGGGACAGGGCTACACCTTC.

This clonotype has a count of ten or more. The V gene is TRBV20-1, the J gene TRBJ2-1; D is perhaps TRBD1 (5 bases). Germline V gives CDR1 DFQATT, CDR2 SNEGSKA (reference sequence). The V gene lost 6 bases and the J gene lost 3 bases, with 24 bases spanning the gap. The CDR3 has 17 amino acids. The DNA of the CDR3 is TGCAGTGCACTGTTCTCCAGGGCGGCGCTGCTCTACAATGAGCAGTTCTTC. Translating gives CSALFSRAALLYNEQFF.

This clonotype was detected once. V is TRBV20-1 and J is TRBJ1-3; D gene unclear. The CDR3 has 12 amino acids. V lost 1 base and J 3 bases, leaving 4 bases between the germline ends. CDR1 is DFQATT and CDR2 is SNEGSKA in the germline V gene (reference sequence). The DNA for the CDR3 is TGCAGTGCTAGAGGGGGTGGAAACACCATATATTTT. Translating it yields CSARGGGNTIYF.

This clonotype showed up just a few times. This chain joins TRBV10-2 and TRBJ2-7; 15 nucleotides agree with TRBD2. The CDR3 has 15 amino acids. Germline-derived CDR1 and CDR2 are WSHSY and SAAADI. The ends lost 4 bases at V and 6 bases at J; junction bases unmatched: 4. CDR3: CASSGTSGGASEQYF. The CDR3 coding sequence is TGCGCCAGCAGTGGGACTAGCGGGGGGGCCAGCGAGCAGTACTTC.

The CDR3 DNA is TGTGCCAGCAGCGTAGGGGGCTCGGGTAATTCACCCCTCCACTTT. Translation: CASSVGGSGNSPLHF. The chain uses TRBV9 and TRBJ1-6, with a possible D match to TRBD1 (5 bases). Germline assignment: CDR1 SGDLS and CDR2 YYNGEE. Trimming pared 0 bases from V and 6 bases from J, leaving 10 bases between. The CDR3 consists of 15 residues. The whole variable domain, remainder taken from reference TRBV9 and TRBJ1-6, is DSGVTQTPKHLITATGQRVTLRCSPRSGDLSVYWYQQSLDQGLQFLIQYYNGEERAKGNILERFSAQQFPDLHSELNLSSLELGDSALYFCASSVGGSGNSPLHFGNGTRLTVT.

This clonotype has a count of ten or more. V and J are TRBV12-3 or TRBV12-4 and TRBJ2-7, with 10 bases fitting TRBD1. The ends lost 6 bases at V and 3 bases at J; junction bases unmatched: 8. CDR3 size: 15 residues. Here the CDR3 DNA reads TGTGCCAGCAGCCCCGACAGGGGGCCCCTCTACGAGCAGTACTTC. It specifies CASSPDRGPLYEQYF.

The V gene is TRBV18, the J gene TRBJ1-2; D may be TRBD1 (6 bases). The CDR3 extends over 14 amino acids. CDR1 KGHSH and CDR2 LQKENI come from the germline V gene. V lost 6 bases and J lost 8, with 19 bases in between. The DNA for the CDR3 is TGTGCCAGCTCTCTCTCCCGGGGGCCCGAGGGCTACACCTTC. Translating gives CASSLSRGPEGYTF.

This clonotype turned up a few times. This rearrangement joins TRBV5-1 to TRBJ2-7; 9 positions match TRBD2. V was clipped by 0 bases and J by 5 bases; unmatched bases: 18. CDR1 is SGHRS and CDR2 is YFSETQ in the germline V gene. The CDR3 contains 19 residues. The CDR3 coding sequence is TGCGCCAGCAGCTTGGCCCTTAAGAGCGGGAGGACCCCTCCTAACGAGCAGTACTTC. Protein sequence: CASSLALKSGRTPPNEQYF. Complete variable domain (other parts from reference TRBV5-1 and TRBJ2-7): KAGVTQTPRYLIKTRGQQVTLSCSPISGHRSVSWYQQTPGQGLQFLFEYFSETQRNKGNFPGRFSGRQFSNSRSEMNVSTLELGDSALYLCASSLALKSGRTPPNEQYFGPGTRLTVT.

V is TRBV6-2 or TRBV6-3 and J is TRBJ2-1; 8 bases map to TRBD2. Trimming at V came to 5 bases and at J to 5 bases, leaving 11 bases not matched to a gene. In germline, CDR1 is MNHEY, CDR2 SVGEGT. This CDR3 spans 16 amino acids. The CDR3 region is CASSVHGLAMDNEQFF. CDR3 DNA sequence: TGTGCCAGCAGTGTACACGGACTAGCCATGGACAATGAGCAGTTCTTC.

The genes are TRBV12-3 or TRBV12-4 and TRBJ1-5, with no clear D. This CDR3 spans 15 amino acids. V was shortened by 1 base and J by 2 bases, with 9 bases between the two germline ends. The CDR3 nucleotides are TGTGCCAGCAGTTTAGGGCATAGTGGCAATCAGCCCCAGCATTTT. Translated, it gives CASSLGHSGNQPQHF.

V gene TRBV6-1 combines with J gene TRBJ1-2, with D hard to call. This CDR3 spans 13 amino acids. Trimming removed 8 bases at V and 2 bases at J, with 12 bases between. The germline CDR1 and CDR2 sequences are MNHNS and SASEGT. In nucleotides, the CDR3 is TGTGCCAGCGCCAGAGAGGGAAACTATGGCTACACCTTC. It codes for CASAREGNYGYTF.